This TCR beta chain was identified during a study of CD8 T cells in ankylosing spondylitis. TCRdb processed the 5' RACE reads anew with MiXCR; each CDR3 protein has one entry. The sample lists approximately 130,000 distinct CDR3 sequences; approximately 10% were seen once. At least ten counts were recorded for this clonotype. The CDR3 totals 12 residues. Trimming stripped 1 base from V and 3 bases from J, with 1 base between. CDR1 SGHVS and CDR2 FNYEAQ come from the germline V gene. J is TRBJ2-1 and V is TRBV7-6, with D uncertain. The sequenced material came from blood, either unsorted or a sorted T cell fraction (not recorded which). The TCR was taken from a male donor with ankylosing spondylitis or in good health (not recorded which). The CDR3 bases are TGTGCCAGCAGCTTAGGCTACAATGAGCAGTTCTTC. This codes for CASSLGYNEQFF.